This T cell receptor beta chain was obtained from a study of CD8+ T cells in alopecia areata. The table lists this clone with many counts. Its antigen remains unidentified. Overall study findings and caveats: For baseline CD8+ expansion, any link to response stays uncertain with one nonresponder.

Treatment here: oral pan-JAK inhibitor, 5-10 mg twice daily. Trimming cost V 2 bases and J 5 bases; bases outside gene matches: 5. Germline V gene data show CDR1 as SNHLY and CDR2 as FYNNEI. The CDR3 loop spans 14 amino acids. cDNA prepared by RNA extraction and subsequent reverse transcription served as the template for sequencing. Profiled with immunoSEQ multiplex PCR; TCRdb holds only in-frame clones, not every one. Among roughly 100,000 clones listed, 50% to 75% were seen once. Specimen: CD8+ T cells sorted from blood, collected at week 4, from a patient treated with tofacitinib. V gene TRBV2 combines with J gene TRBJ1-1; 7 bases match TRBD1. The TCR sequence derives from a human donor with alopecia areata. CDR3 amino acids: CASSEKGGGTEAFF. In DNA, the CDR3 is TGTGCCAGCAGTGAAAAAGGGGGCGGGACTGAAGCTTTCTTT. Combining the CDR3 with reference TRBV2 and TRBJ1-1 gives the whole variable domain EPEVTQTPSHQVTQMGQEVILRCVPISNHLYFYWYRQILGQKVEFLVSFYNNEISEKSEIFDDQFSVERPDGSNFTLKIRSTKLEDSAMYFCASSEKGGGTEAFFGQGTRLTVV.